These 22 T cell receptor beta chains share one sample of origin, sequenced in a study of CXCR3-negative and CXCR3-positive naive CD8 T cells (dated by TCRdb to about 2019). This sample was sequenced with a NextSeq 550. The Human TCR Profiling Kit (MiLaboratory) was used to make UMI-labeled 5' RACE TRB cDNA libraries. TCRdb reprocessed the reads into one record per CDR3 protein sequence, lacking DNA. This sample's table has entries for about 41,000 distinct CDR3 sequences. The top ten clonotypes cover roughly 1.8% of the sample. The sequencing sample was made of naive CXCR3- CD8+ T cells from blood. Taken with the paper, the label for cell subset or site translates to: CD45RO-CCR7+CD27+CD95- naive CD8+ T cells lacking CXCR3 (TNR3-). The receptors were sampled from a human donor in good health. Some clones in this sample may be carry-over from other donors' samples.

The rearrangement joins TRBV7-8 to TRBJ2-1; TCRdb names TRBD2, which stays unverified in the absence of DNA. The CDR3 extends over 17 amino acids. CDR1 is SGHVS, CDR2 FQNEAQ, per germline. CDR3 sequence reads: CASSSLTSGGAYNEQFF.

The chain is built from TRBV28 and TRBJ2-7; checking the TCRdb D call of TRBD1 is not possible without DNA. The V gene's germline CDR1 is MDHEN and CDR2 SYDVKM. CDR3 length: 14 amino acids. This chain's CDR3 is CASTLAPDSYEQYF.

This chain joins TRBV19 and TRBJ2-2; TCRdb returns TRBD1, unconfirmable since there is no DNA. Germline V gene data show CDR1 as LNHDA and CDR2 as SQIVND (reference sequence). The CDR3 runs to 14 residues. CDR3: CASSTGGHTGELFF.

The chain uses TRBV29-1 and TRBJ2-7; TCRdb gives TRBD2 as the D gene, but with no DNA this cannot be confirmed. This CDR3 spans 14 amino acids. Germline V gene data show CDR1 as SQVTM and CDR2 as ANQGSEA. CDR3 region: CSVVSGSSYYEQYF.

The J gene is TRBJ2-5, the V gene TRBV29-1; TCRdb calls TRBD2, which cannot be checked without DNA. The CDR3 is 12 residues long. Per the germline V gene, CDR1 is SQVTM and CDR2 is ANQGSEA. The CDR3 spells CSVEDLSRVEYF.

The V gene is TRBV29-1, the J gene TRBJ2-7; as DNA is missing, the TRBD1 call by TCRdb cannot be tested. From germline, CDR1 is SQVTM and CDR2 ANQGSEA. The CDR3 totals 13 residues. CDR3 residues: CSVEEGQSYEQYF.

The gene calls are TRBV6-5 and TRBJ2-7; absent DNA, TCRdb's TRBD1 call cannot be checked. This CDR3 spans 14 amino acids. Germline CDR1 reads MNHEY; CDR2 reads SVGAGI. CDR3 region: CATTPGQGAGEQYF.

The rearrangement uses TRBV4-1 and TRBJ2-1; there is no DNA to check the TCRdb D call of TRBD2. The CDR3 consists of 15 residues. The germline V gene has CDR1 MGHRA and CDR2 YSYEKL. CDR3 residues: CASSPGLLRANEQFF.

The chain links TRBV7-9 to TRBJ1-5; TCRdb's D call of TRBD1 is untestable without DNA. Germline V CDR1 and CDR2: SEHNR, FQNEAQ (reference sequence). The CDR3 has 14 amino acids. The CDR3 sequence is CASSSQGPRQPQHF.

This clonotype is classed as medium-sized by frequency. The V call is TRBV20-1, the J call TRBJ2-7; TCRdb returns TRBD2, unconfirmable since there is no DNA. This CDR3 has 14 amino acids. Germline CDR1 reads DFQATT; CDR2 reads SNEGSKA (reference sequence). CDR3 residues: CSASKPGPLAEQYF.

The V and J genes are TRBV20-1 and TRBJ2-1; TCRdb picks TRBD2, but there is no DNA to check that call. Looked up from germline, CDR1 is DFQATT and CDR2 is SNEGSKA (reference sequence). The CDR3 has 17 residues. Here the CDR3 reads CSARDAVAGGPGNEQFF.

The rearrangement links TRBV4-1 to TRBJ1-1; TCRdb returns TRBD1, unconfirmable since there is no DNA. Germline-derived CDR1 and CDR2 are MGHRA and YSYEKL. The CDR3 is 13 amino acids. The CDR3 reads CASRGTGHTEAFF.

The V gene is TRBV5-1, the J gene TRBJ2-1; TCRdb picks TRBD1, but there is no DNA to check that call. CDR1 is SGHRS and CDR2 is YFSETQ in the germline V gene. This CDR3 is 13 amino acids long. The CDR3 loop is CASRQQGENEQFF.

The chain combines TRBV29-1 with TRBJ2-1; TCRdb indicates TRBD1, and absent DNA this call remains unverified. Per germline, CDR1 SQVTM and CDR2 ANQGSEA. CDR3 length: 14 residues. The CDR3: CSVAQGAFYNEQFF.

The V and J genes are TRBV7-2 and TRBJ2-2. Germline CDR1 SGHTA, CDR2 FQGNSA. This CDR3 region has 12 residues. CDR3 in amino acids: CASSYPTGELFF.

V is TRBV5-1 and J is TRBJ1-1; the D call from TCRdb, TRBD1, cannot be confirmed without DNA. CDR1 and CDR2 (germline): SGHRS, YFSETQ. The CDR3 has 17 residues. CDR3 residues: CASSLGTGPGEGTEAFF.

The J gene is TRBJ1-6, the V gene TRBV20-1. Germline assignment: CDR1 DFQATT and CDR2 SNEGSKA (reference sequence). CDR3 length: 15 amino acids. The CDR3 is CSARQASSYNSPLHF.

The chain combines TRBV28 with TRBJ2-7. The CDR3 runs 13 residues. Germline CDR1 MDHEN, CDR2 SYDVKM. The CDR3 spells CASSPTTVSEQYF.

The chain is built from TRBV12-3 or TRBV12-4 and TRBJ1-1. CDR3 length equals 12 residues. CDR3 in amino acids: CASSLGVTEAFF.

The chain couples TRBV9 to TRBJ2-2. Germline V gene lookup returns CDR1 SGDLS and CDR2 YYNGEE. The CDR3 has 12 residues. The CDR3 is CASRSSTGELFF.

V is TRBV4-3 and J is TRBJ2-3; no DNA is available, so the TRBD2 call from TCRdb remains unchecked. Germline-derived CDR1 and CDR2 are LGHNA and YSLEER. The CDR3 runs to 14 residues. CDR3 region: CASSRGEGTDTQYF.

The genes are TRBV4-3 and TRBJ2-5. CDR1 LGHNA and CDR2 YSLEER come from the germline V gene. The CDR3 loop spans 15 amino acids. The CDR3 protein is CASSQDREWLETQYF.